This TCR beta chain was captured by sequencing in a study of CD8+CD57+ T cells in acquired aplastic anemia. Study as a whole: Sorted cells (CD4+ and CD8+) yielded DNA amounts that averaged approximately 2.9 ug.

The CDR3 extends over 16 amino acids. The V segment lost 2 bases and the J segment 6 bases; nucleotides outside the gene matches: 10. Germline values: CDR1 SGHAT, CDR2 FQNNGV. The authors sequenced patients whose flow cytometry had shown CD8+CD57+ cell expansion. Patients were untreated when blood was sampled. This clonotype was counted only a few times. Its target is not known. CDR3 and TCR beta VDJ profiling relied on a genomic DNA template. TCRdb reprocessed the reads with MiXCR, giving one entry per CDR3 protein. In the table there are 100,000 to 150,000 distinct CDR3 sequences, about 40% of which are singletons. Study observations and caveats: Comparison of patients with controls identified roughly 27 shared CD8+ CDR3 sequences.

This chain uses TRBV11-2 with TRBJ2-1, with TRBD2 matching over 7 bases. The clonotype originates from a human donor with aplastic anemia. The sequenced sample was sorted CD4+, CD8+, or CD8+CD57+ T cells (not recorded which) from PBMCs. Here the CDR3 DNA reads TGTGCCAGCAGCTTATGGGGGGGATGGGGTACCAATGAGCAGTTCTTC. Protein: CASSLWGGWGTNEQFF. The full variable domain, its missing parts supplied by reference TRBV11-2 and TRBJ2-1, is EAGVAQSPRYKIIEKRQSVAFWCNPISGHATLYWYQQILGQGPKLLIQFQNNGVVDDSQLPKDRFSAERLKGVDSTLKIQPAKLEDSAVYLCASSLWGGWGTNEQFFGPGTRLTVL.